This entry is about one T cell receptor beta chain. The antigen is unknown. Generation of TCR beta libraries employed quantitative 5'-RACE incorporating molecular barcodes. TCRdb re-derived calls from the 5' RACE reads in MiXCR, one entry per CDR3 protein. The sample lists about 27,000 distinct CDR3 sequences; roughly 7.3% were seen once. These data belong to a study of CD8 T cells in ankylosing spondylitis. General study points: Disease-linked clones were reportedly significantly enriched in matched ankylosing spondylitis synovial fluid. In ankylosing spondylitis blood, a motif of roughly eight highly homologous TCR beta variants appeared characteristic. CD8+ cells made up the disease-linked clones, which were relatively rare in peripheral blood.

Trimming took 0 bases from V and 9 from J, leaving 9 bases between them. Germline V CDR1 and CDR2: LGHNA, YSLEER. The CDR3 spans 14 residues. The sequence came from a male donor with ankylosing spondylitis or in good health (not recorded which). Sequenced: blood. This chain connects TRBV4-3 to TRBJ1-6; unclear D gene. The CDR3 nucleotides are TGCGCCAGCAGCCAAGATCCAAGGGTTTCACCCCTCCACTTT. Protein product: CASSQDPRVSPLHF.